This paragraph covers one T cell receptor (beta chain) sequence. This sample was taken from a study of blood T cell repertoires in COVID-19. Study-wide background: Samples of COVID-19 (acute and convalescent) were obtained from the United States, Italy and Spain. PBMCs, B-cell-depleted T cells, or T cells were the source of the cDNA or gDNA that made up the material.

Germline lookup yields CDR1 MNHEY and CDR2 SVGAGI. Deletions cut 4 bases from V and 7 bases from J, with 17 bases between. The CDR3 is 14 residues long. Per the study methods: Scientists estimated how many nucleated cells there were by amplifying reference gene primers. The method was immunoSEQ multiplex PCR; TCRdb's version includes in-frame clones alone and lacks a portion of them. V, J and clone size derive from that table, while D and trimming were established from the DNA sequence. The top ten hold under 2.5% of the sample, which has 120,000 or so clones, approximately 68% seen once. The rearrangement uses TRBV6-5 and TRBJ2-7; D perhaps matches TRBD2 (5 bases). Input material: peripheral blood. This TCR was recovered from a woman aged 70-85 years with acute or convalescent COVID-19. The CDR3 bases are TGTGCCAGCAGTTTTTCCGGGTCCGGAGGAGAGCAGTACTTC. Translated, it gives CASSFSGSGGEQYF.